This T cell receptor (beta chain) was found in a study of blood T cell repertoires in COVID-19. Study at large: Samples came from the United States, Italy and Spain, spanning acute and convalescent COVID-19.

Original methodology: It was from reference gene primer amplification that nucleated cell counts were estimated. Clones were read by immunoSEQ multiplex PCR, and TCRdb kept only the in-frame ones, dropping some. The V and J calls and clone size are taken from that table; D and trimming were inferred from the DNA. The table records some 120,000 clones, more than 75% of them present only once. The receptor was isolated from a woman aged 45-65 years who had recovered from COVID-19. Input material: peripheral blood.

CDR3 in amino acids: CASSGQGAYEQYF. CDR3 DNA sequence: TGTGCCAGCAGCGGACAGGGGGCCTACGAGCAGTACTTC. The chain couples TRBV9 to TRBJ2-7; 9 nucleotides agree with TRBD1. There are 13 residues in the CDR3. CDR1 SGDLS and CDR2 YYNGEE come from the germline V gene. The J segment lost 2 bases and the V segment lost 3 bases, leaving 0 bases of the junction unmatched.